This TCR beta chain was captured by sequencing in a study of blood T cell repertoires in COVID-19. The wider study: From T cells, B-cell-depleted T cells, or PBMCs came the material, which was cDNA or gDNA.

Method: immunoSEQ multiplex PCR; TCRdb's copy keeps in-frame clones and lacks some. This sample has 120,000 to 150,000 clones, with roughly 90% found just once. The CDR3 sequence is 15 residues long. The V gene's germline CDR1 is LGHDT and CDR2 YNNKEL (reference sequence). The J segment lost 5 bases and the V segment lost 4 bases, leaving 8 bases of the junction unmatched. The source of this sequence is a human donor in a cohort sampled during active COVID-19. The rearrangement joins TRBV3-1 (or the pseudogene TRBV3-2) to TRBJ1-1; TRBD1 matches 9 bases. Sequenced: peripheral blood. For the CDR3, the DNA is TGTGCCAGCAGCCTACGGACAGGGGTTGGGACTGAAGCTTTCTTT. Amino acid sequence: CASSLRTGVGTEAFF.